Below, 21 T cell receptor beta chains from the same sample are listed, as sequenced in a study of Graves' ophthalmopathy and Graves' hyperthyroidism. Amplification targeted the TCR beta CDR3 regions, with RNA transcripts as the source material. RT-PCR was first run with HTBI primers, then multiplex PCR in a second round. TCRdb processed the multiplex PCR reads anew with MiXCR; each CDR3 protein has one entry. The sample includes 500,000 to 800,000 distinct CDR3 sequences, roughly 39% of them seen just once. Specimen: peripheral blood. The receptors originated from an adult man with Graves' ophthalmopathy.

Comments on this clonotype: Mismatch with germline at one junction end may stem from a read error. The chain joins TRBV10-3 to TRBJ2-5; 12 nucleotides match TRBD2. CDR1 and CDR2 (germline): ENHRY, SYGVKD. The CDR3 runs 17 residues. CDR3 DNA: TGTGCCAGCAGTTACTCTCGGACTAGCGGGAACCAAGAGACCCAGTACTTC. This sequence encodes CASSYSRTSGNQETQYF.

This clonotype was seen at least ten times. The V and J genes are TRBV19 and TRBJ1-2; D unresolved. CDR1 LNHDA and CDR2 SQIVND come from the germline V gene (reference sequence). Trimming took 1 base from V and 3 from J, leaving 9 bases between them. The CDR3 runs 14 residues. CDR3 amino acids: CASSIGVRDYGYTF. The DNA for the CDR3 is TGTGCCAGTAGTATAGGCGTCAGAGACTATGGCTACACCTTC.

This clonotype was seen more than once but under ten times. The chain carries TRBV30 and TRBJ1-2, with D hard to call. Trimming removed 4 bases at V and 4 bases at J, with 7 bases between. The CDR3 has 11 residues. Germline CDR1 reads GTSNPN; CDR2 reads SVGIG (reference sequence). This chain's CDR3 is CAWTGSYGYTF. The CDR3 nucleotides are TGTGCCTGGACGGGTAGCTATGGCTACACCTTC.

This clonotype has a count of ten or more. The rearrangement uses TRBV6-6 and TRBJ2-5; 7 positions match TRBD1. Trimming cost V 6 bases and J 5 bases; bases outside gene matches: 6. Germline V gene sequence: CDR1 MNHNY, CDR2 SVGAGI (reference sequence). CDR3 length: 13 amino acids. CDR3 sequence reads: CASSPDRVETQYF. CDR3 nucleotide sequence: TGTGCCAGCAGCCCTGACAGGGTTGAGACCCAGTACTTC.

Comments on this clonotype: The junction and the germline gene differ at one end; a read error may be behind it. The V gene is TRBV10-3, the J gene TRBJ1-1, with TRBD1 identical over 8 bases. The CDR3 contains 16 residues. Germline lookup yields CDR1 ENHRY and CDR2 SYGVKD. The CDR3 sequence is CASSSDRGGLSIEAFF. In DNA form, the CDR3 reads TGTGCCAGCAGTTCCGACAGGGGAGGACTATCAATTGAAGCTTTCTTT.

In this sample, this clonotype turned up many times. The V call is TRBV5-1, the J call TRBJ2-7, with 9 nucleotides matching TRBD2. CDR1 SGHRS and CDR2 YFSETQ come from the germline V gene. Trimming took 4 bases from V and 7 from J; bases not matched to a gene: 12. The CDR3 length is 15 residues. The DNA for the CDR3 is TGCGCCAGCAGCCGGACGGGCGGGACTAGCAGTGAGCAGTACTTC. Its translation is CASSRTGGTSSEQYF.

The table lists this clonotype with many counts. V gene TRBV20-1 combines with J gene TRBJ1-5, with D possibly TRBD1 on 6 matching bases. This CDR3 is 15 amino acids long. Germline loops: CDR1 DFQATT, CDR2 SNEGSKA (reference sequence). The ends were cut back, 1 base at V and 2 bases at J, with 12 bases in the middle. The CDR3 region is CSARGGAGGNQPQHF. The CDR3 DNA reads TGCAGTGCTAGAGGGGGGGCAGGGGGCAATCAGCCCCAGCATTTT.

This clonotype was seen at least ten times. The rearrangement links TRBV2 to TRBJ1-5, with D perhaps TRBD1 (6 bases). There are 14 residues in the CDR3. CDR1 and CDR2 (germline): SNHLY, FYNNEI. V lost 3 bases and J lost 4, with 10 bases in between. CDR3 protein: CASSETGINQPQHF. DNA for the CDR3: TGTGCCAGCAGTGAGACAGGAATAAATCAGCCCCAGCATTTT.

With respect to this clonotype: A read error may explain this, as a much larger clone is one base away. CDR3 loop: CASGRQGAYTEAFF. The CDR3 DNA is TGTGCCAGCGGTCGACAGGGGGCCTACACTGAAGCTTTCTTT. This chain links TRBV12-3 or TRBV12-4 with TRBJ1-1; 10 bases align to TRBD1. The CDR3 is 14 residues long. V was pared by 8 bases and J by 3 bases, with 6 bases of the junction left unmatched.

The table lists this clonotype with a few counts. The rearrangement links TRBV13 to TRBJ2-5; 7 nucleotides line up with TRBD2. CDR1 and CDR2 from the germline V gene are PRHDT and FYEKMQ (reference sequence). This CDR3 is 14 amino acids long. V was pared by 5 bases and J by 1 base, with 4 bases of the junction left unmatched. Here the CDR3 reads CASSPSGVQETQYF. The CDR3 nucleotides read TGTGCCAGCAGCCCTAGCGGAGTCCAAGAGACCCAGTACTTC.

The chain is built from TRBV7-9 and TRBJ1-2; 9 bases map to TRBD1. In germline, CDR1 is SEHNR, CDR2 FQNEAQ (reference sequence). After removal of 1 base from V and 6 bases from J, the junction contained 6 bases not matched to a gene. This CDR3 has 15 residues. DNA of the CDR3: TGTGCCAGCAGCTTAGGAGTGGGACAGGGCGATGGCTACACCTTC. Its protein is CASSLGVGQGDGYTF.

The chain employs TRBV7-2 and TRBJ1-1, with D unclear. CDR3 length: 13 residues. The ends were cut back, 3 bases at V and 4 bases at J, with 9 bases in the middle. Per germline, CDR1 SGHTA and CDR2 FQGNSA. The CDR3 here is CASSFNMSTEAFF. The CDR3 nucleotides read TGTGCCAGCAGCTTCAATATGAGCACTGAAGCTTTCTTT.

The gene calls are TRBV7-2 and TRBJ2-7; D may be TRBD1 or TRBD2 (5 bases each). Between the trimmed V and J ends, which lost 0 bases and 7 bases, there was a span of 10 bases. Per the germline V gene, CDR1 is SGHTA and CDR2 is FQGNSA. This CDR3 has 13 residues. The CDR3 nucleotides read TGTGCCAGCAGCTTAGCGGGGGTGTGGGAGCAGTACTTC. This sequence encodes CASSLAGVWEQYF. Full variable domain (rest looked up from reference TRBV7-2 and TRBJ2-7): GAGVSQSPSNKVTEKGKDVELRCDPISGHTALYWYRQSLGQGLEFLIYFQGNSAPDKSGLPSDRFSAERTGGSVSTLTIQRTQQEDSAVYLCASSLAGVWEQYFGPGTRLTVT.

This clonotype came up many times. Just one base apart from a much larger clone, this may be a read error. The chain couples TRBV5-4 to TRBJ2-5; the match to TRBD1 covers 8 bases. Germline lookup yields CDR1 SGHNT and CDR2 YYREEE (reference sequence). The CDR3 covers 14 residues. V lost 4 bases to trimming and J lost 1 base; unmatched junction nucleotides: 3. The CDR3 sequence is CASSPDRAQETQYF. Written as DNA, the CDR3 is TGTGCCAGCAGCCCGGACAGGGCCCAAGAGACCCAGTACTTC.

This clonotype was seen only a few times. The junction departs from the called germline gene at one end, perhaps through a read error. The genes are TRBV10-3 and TRBJ1-4, with no clear D. The CDR3 is made up of 15 amino acids. Germline loops: CDR1 ENHRY, CDR2 SYGVKD. CDR3 DNA: TGTGCCAGCAGTTCGGGGTCGGGATATAATGAAAAACTGTTTTTT. Its protein product is CASSSGSGYNEKLFF.

This clonotype was seen ten or more times. The chain carries TRBV6-4 and TRBJ1-5, with D perhaps TRBD1 (5 bases). The CDR3 is 15 amino acids. Trimming pared 3 bases from V and 4 bases from J, leaving 13 bases between. Per germline, CDR1 MRHNA and CDR2 SNTAGT. The CDR3 loop is CASSETDGQNQPQHF. The CDR3 DNA reads TGTGCCAGCAGTGAAACTGACGGACAAAATCAGCCCCAGCATTTT.

A note on this clonotype: This likely comes from a read error, as the CDR3 has no conserved phenylalanine or tryptophan at its end. The chain couples TRBV7-3 to TRBJ2-5; 12 bases align to TRBD2. After removal of 5 bases from V and 1 base from J, the junction contained 11 bases not matched to a gene. Per the germline V gene, CDR1 is SGHTA and CDR2 is FQGTGA. This CDR3 spans 18 amino acids. The CDR3 reads CASSQDEPSGRAQETQYC. In nucleotides, the CDR3 is TGTGCCAGCAGCCAAGACGAGCCTAGCGGGAGGGCCCAAGAGACCCAGTACTGC.

This clonotype was observed at least ten times. The genes are TRBV7-2 and TRBJ1-1; 8 nucleotides line up with TRBD1. Germline CDR1 is SGHTA and CDR2 is FQGNSA. V trimming: 4 bases; J trimming: 2 bases; junction bases outside the gene matches: 3. The CDR3 sequence is 14 residues long. This chain's CDR3 is CASSWDRTNTEAFF. The DNA for the CDR3 is TGTGCCAGCAGCTGGGACAGGACCAACACTGAAGCTTTCTTT.

The genes are TRBV7-2 and TRBJ2-5; D is uncertain. The J call could be wrong; TRBJ2-1 is a better fit for the DNA end. Germline CDR1 SGHTA, CDR2 FQGNSA. This CDR3 comprises 14 residues. The CDR3 bases are TGTGCCAGCAGCTTAGGGTACAGTTCCGATGAGCAGTTCTTC. Its protein is CASSLGYSSDEQFF.

This clonotype was counted ten times or more. This rearrangement joins TRBV7-8 to TRBJ2-2, with TRBD2 as a possible D gene (6 bases). Germline V gives CDR1 SGHVS, CDR2 FQNEAQ. The CDR3 contains 15 residues. V was shortened by 2 bases and J by 0 bases, with 7 bases between the two germline ends. In nucleotides, the CDR3 is TGTGCCAGCAGCTTACGACTAGCGAACACCGGGGAGCTGTTTTTT. This encodes CASSLRLANTGELFF. Using reference TRBV7-8 and TRBJ2-2 for the parts outside the CDR3, the full variable domain is GAGVSQSPRYKVAKRGQDVALRCDPISGHVSLFWYQQALGQGPEFLTYFQNEAQLDKSGLPSDRFFAERPEGSVSTLKIQRTQQEDSAVYLCASSLRLANTGELFFGEGSRLTVL.

This clonotype was seen only a few times. The V and J genes are TRBV20-1 and TRBJ1-4; TRBD1 matches at 8 bases. The germline V gene has CDR1 DFQATT and CDR2 SNEGSKA (reference sequence). V gave up 6 bases and J gave up 7 bases; unmatched junction bases: 10. The CDR3 sequence is 14 residues long. As DNA, the CDR3 is TGCAGTGCACAAGCAGGGGGCGGGGGTGAAAAACTGTTTTTT. It encodes CSAQAGGGGEKLFF.